This T cell receptor beta chain was recorded in a study of identical twins. This clonotype was detected many times. TCRdb re-called the 5' RACE reads through MiXCR, storing one row per CDR3 protein. The table has 350,000 to 400,000 distinct CDR3 sequences, roughly 10% seen once; the top ten hold about 9.1%. Germline V gives CDR1 MGHRA, CDR2 YSYEKL. This CDR3 is built from 16 residues. The V gene lost 5 bases and the J gene lost 0 bases, with 16 bases spanning the gap. This receptor was identified in a woman between 45 and 60 years old in good health. V and J are TRBV4-1 and TRBJ1-1; TRBD1 is a possible D gene (5 bases). The sample comprised naive T cells sorted from blood. DNA of the CDR3: TGCGCCAGCAGCTCAGATAGGGGACTGTTGAACACTGAAGCTTTCTTT. This encodes CASSSDRGLLNTEAFF.